This is a list of T cell receptor beta chains from one sample in a study of CD8 T cells in Susac syndrome. TCRdb ran MiXCR on the immunoSEQ multiplex PCR reads and lists one entry per CDR3 protein. The table includes about 250,000 distinct CDR3 sequences, roughly 95% detected once. Sample: CD4+ T cells from PBMCs. These receptors originate from a human donor with multiple sclerosis. Each CDR3 is given with its conserved first and last residue. A D gene is named only where the DNA matches it firmly. Where a row states a size, it is once, few, many or the class of an expanded clone; other rows omit it.

>TRBV4-1|-|once|TRBJ2-3
TGCGCCAGCAGCCTACAGGGTGAAGGGGCGGATACGCAGTATTTT
CASSLQGEGADTQYF
>TRBV6-4|-|-|TRBJ2-3
TGTGCCAGCAGTGAGAGTCGAGCAGATACGCAGTATTTT
CASSESRADTQYF
>TRBV9|-|-|TRBJ2-7
TGTGCCAGCAGCGTAGGACAAAGCTCCTACGAGCAGTACTTC
CASSVGQSSYEQYF
>TRBV3-1|-|-|TRBJ2-3
TGTGCCAGCAGCCAAGGTTCGGGCAGGGCCACAGATACGCAGTATTTT
CASSQGSGRATDTQYF
>TRBV7-2|-|-|TRBJ1-5
TGTGCCAGCAGCTTTTGGGGGGGATTCGGGTCCGCGAGGCAGCCCCAGCATTTT
CASSFWGGFGSARQPQHF
>TRBV6-6|-|-|TRBJ2-3
TGTGCCAGCAGTTACAACAGGAACACAGATACGCAGTATTTT
CASSYNRNTDTQYF
>TRBV5-1|-|-|TRBJ2-5
TGCGCCAGCAGCCGCCGGTCGACAGGACTTCAAGAGACCCAGTACTTC
CASSRRSTGLQETQYF
>TRBV7-2|-|-|TRBJ1-4
TGTGCCAGCAGCTCTTACTCAACTAATGAAAAACTGTTTTTT
CASSSYSTNEKLFF
>TRBV30|TRBD1|once|TRBJ2-5
TGTGCCTGGACCTCCGGGACAGGGGGCATGGGGGAGACCCAGTACTTC
CAWTSGTGGMGETQYF
>TRBV20-1|-|-|TRBJ1-1
TGCAGTGCTAGAGGCGCTGAAGCTTTCTTT
CSARGAEAFF
>TRBV12-3/TRBV12-4|-|-|TRBJ1-2
TGTGCCAGCAGTCCAATTAACTATGGCTACACCTTC
CASSPINYGYTF
>TRBV7-8|-|-|TRBJ2-3
TGTGCCAGCAGCTTAGTACTAACTAGCACAGATACGCAGTATTTT
CASSLVLTSTDTQYF
>TRBV7-6|-|-|TRBJ1-1
TGTGCCAGCAGCCCCGGAGTTTCCATGAACACTGAAGCTTTCTTT
CASSPGVSMNTEAFF
>TRBV29-1|-|-|TRBJ2-5
TGCAGCGTTGAAAGGGTCCTCCAAGAGACCCAGTACTTC
CSVERVLQETQYF
>TRBV27|-|-|TRBJ1-1
TGTGCCAGCAGTTTTTCAGGGAACACTGAAGCTTTCTTT
CASSFSGNTEAFF
>TRBV29-1|TRBD1|-|TRBJ1-2
TGCAGCGTTGAAGATCGACAGGGGTACACCTTC
CSVEDRQGYTF
>TRBV12-3/TRBV12-4|TRBD2|-|TRBJ2-3
TGTGCCAGCTCTCGGGGGGAAAGCACAGATACGCAGTATTTT
CASSRGESTDTQYF
>TRBV5-1|-|-|TRBJ1-1
TGCGCCAGCAAGATGGGGGTGAACACTGAAGCTTTCTTT
CASKMGVNTEAFF
>TRBV5-4|-|-|TRBJ2-3
TGTGCCAGCAGCAGGGCGCCCTGGAACACAGATACGCAGTATTTT
CASSRAPWNTDTQYF
>TRBV12-3/TRBV12-4|-|-|TRBJ1-5
TGTGCCAGCAGTTTAGCGCAGGGGTACAATCAGCCCCAGCATTTT
CASSLAQGYNQPQHF
>TRBV11-2|TRBD2|once|TRBJ2-2
TGTGCCAGCGAGACCGGGAGGGATGTAGGGGAGCTGTTTTTT
CASETGRDVGELFF
>TRBV20-1|TRBD2|-|TRBJ2-3
TGCAGTGCGCCCCTACTAGCGGGGGGGCCCGGTACGCAGTATTTT
CSAPLLAGGPGTQYF
>TRBV29-1|-|-|TRBJ2-3
TGCAGCGTAACTACGGCAGGACACACAGATACGCAGTATTTT
CSVTTAGHTDTQYF
>TRBV6-5|-|-|TRBJ1-4
TGTGCCAGCAGTTACAGGGTACGGGAAAAACTGTTTTTT
CASSYRVREKLFF